The entry below describes one T cell receptor beta chain. This entry belongs to a study of spatial heterogeneity in lung cancer. Specified time point: blood at routine non-recurrence follow-up after resection. Germline CDR1 reads SGDLS; CDR2 reads YYNGEE. CDR3 length equals 14 residues. The J segment lost 7 bases and the V segment lost 0 bases, leaving 2 bases of the junction unmatched. TCRdb re-called the 5' RACE reads with MiXCR, one entry per CDR3 protein. This table has about 110,000 distinct CDR3 sequences, 10% to 14% appearing once. The TCR originated in a female donor with early-stage non-small cell lung cancer. The sample here was PBMCs, taken at follow-up. The chain links TRBV9 to TRBJ1-4, with TRBD1 matching over 8 bases. The CDR3 DNA is TGTGCCAGCAGCGTAGGACAGGGGAGTGAAAAACTGTTTTTT. Amino acid sequence: CASSVGQGSEKLFF.